The 14 T cell receptor beta chains below come from one sample, sequenced in a study of blood T cell repertoires in COVID-19. Profiling relied on immunoSEQ multiplex PCR, and the TCRdb table lists in-frame clones only, not all of them. The sample contains a few hundred thousand clones, about 90% of which appear only once. The sequenced material came from PBMCs or T cells enriched from blood (not recorded which). The source of these receptors is a woman aged 25 to 39 who had recovered from COVID-19.

The chain recombines TRBV3-1 (or the pseudogene TRBV3-2) with TRBJ2-5, with TRBD2 matching over 9 bases. Germline V CDR1 and CDR2: LGHDT, YNNKEL (reference sequence). This CDR3 is built from 16 residues. V shed 1 base and J 2 bases; nucleotides not matched to a gene: 5. In nucleotides, the CDR3 is TGTGCCAGCAGCCAAGCGACTAGCGGATTTCAAGAGACCCAGTACTTC. It codes for CASSQATSGFQETQYF.

The CDR3 reads CASSRVAAFF. The CDR3 region has the DNA TGTGCCAGCAGCAGGGTCGCAGCTTTCTTT. The chain recombines TRBV2 with TRBJ1-1; possibly TRBD1 for D (5 bases). The germline V and J ends were trimmed by 6 bases and 10 bases, with 9 bases remaining between them. This CDR3 has 10 residues. The germline gives CDR1 SNHLY, CDR2 FYNNEI.

The chain is built from TRBV18 and TRBJ1-5; unclear D gene. Trimming removed 2 bases from V and 4 bases from J, with 6 bases in between. In germline, CDR1 is KGHSH, CDR2 LQKENI. The CDR3 covers 13 residues. CDR3 in DNA: TGTGCCAGCTCACCAACGACAAATCAGCCCCAGCATTTT. This gives the protein CASSPTTNQPQHF.

The chain carries TRBV28 and TRBJ2-2; 9 bases agree with TRBD1. Germline CDR1 reads MDHEN; CDR2 reads SYDVKM. This CDR3 is built from 17 residues. V lost 5 bases and J lost 4; bases outside the gene matches: 11. The CDR3 sequence is CASSPHPGQGTTGELFF. The CDR3 DNA reads TGTGCCAGCAGTCCCCACCCGGGACAGGGAACCACCGGGGAGCTGTTTTTT.

The DNA of the CDR3 is TGTGCCAGCCGACTAGCGGGAGGTTTTTACAATGAGCAGTTCTTC. The encoded protein is CASRLAGGFYNEQFF. The genes are TRBV2 and TRBJ2-1, with 13 bases that match TRBD2. V trimming: 8 bases; J trimming: 4 bases; junction bases outside the gene matches: 5. Germline V CDR1 and CDR2: SNHLY, FYNNEI. The length of the CDR3 is 15 residues.

This chain joins TRBV5-5 and TRBJ1-1; D possibly corresponds to TRBD1 (5 bases). The V end lost 2 bases, the J end lost 7 bases, and 12 bases lay between the germline ends. CDR1 is SGHKS, CDR2 YYEKEE, per germline (reference sequence). The CDR3 contains 13 residues. This CDR3 reads CASSFLGLVEAFF. CDR3 bases: TGTGCCAGCAGCTTTCTGGGGCTGGTTGAAGCTTTCTTT.

The J gene is TRBJ1-4, the V gene TRBV5-6, with D tentatively TRBD1 (5 bases). Germline V lookup: CDR1 SGHDT, CDR2 YYEEEE. This CDR3 has 14 amino acids. V was cut by 2 bases and J by 7 bases, with 12 bases left in between. CDR3 protein: CASSFRPGVEKLFF. CDR3 nucleotides: TGTGCCAGCAGCTTTCGCCCGGGGGTTGAAAAACTGTTTTTT.

This chain joins TRBV10-3 and TRBJ2-5, with D perhaps TRBD1 (5 bases). This CDR3 is built from 13 residues. CDR1 is ENHRY and CDR2 is SYGVKD in the germline V gene. V was shortened by 8 bases and J by 5 bases, with 15 bases between the two germline ends. This CDR3 reads CAIQGFGVETQYF. DNA for the CDR3: TGTGCCATCCAGGGTTTCGGTGTCGAGACCCAGTACTTC.

The V and J genes are TRBV6-2 or TRBV6-3 and TRBJ2-2; the match to TRBD2 covers 11 bases. J gave up 7 bases and V 6 bases, and 4 bases lay outside the gene matches. The CDR3 length is 14 residues. Germline CDR1 and CDR2: MNHEY and SVGEGT. CDR3 amino acids: CASSRLAGIGELFF. The DNA for the CDR3 is TGTGCCAGCAGCAGACTAGCGGGGATCGGGGAGCTGTTTTTT.

This clone was recorded once. Germline is not matched at one junction end, which may reflect a read error. This sequence joins TRBV6-1 and TRBJ2-7; 10 nucleotides match TRBD1. This CDR3 is built from 17 residues. Germline assignment: CDR1 MNHNS and CDR2 SASEGT. This CDR3 reads CASTELPGQGTTYEQYF. In DNA, the CDR3 is TGTGCCAGCACTGAATTACCGGGACAGGGGACCACCTACGAGCAGTACTTC.

For this clone: Additional DNA sequences in this sample encode the identical CDR3. V usage is TRBV12-3 or TRBV12-4 and J usage is TRBJ1-5; D ambiguous. This CDR3 has 13 amino acids. Trimming stripped 3 bases from V and 2 bases from J, with 5 bases between. CDR3 DNA sequence: TGTGCCAGCAGTTTGCAGGGCAATCAGCCCCAGCATTTT. This codes for CASSLQGNQPQHF.

A note on this clone: One junction end does not reproduce the germline sequence, and a read error may be involved. This chain joins TRBV19 and TRBJ1-2; unclear D gene. In germline, CDR1 is LNHDA, CDR2 SQIVND (reference sequence). There are 11 residues in the CDR3. The CDR3 sequence is CASSLGSAANF. The CDR3 region has the DNA TGTGCCAGTAGCCTAGGGAGTGCAGCAAACTTC.

The chain couples TRBV4-1 to TRBJ2-1, with TRBD2 matching 7 bases. CDR1 is MGHRA and CDR2 is YSYEKL in the germline V gene. V lost 4 bases, J lost 4 bases, and 16 bases stayed unmatched. The CDR3 consists of 18 residues. This CDR3 is CASSPRRRERPEYNEQFF. For the CDR3, the DNA is TGCGCCAGCAGCCCACGTCGGCGGGAGAGACCAGAGTACAATGAGCAGTTCTTC.

The chain has TRBV5-1 and TRBJ2-4; D is ambiguous. The CDR3 totals 13 residues. Trimming left V 3 bases short and J 6 bases short, with 10 bases between. The V gene's germline CDR1 is SGHRS and CDR2 YFSETQ. CDR3: CASSSPGTNIQYF. The CDR3 nucleotides are TGCGCCAGCAGCTCCCCGGGTACAAACATTCAGTACTTC.